The source of this T cell receptor beta chain is a study of blood T cell repertoires in COVID-19. Study-level information: From T cells, B-cell-depleted T cells, or PBMCs came the material, which was cDNA or gDNA.

Germline CDR1 and CDR2: ENHRY and SYGVKD. V was pared by 2 bases and J by 0 bases, with 11 bases between. There are 16 residues in the CDR3. TCRdb's copy holds only in-frame clones and misses some; the assay was immunoSEQ multiplex PCR. The sample records approximately 150,000 clones, about 87% being singletons. Sequencing was done on a sample of peripheral blood. This sequence joins TRBV10-3 and TRBJ1-3; no clear D. This receptor was taken from a woman aged 80 or over with COVID-19, enrolled during active disease. CDR3 region: CAISEASTSSGNTIYF. DNA of the CDR3: TGTGCCATCAGTGAGGCTTCGACTAGCTCTGGAAACACCATATATTTT.